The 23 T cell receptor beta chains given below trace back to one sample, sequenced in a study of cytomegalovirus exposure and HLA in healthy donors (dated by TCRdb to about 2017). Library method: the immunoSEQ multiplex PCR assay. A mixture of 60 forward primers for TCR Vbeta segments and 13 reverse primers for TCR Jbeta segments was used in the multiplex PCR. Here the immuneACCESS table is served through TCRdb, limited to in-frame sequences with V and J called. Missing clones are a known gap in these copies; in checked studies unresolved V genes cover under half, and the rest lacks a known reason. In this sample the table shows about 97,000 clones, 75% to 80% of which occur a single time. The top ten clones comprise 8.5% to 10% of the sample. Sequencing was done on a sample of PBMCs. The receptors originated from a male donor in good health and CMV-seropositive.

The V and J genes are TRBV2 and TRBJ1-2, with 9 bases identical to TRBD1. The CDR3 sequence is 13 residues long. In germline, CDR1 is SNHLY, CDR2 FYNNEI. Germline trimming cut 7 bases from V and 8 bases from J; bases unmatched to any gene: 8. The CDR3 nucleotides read TGTGCCAGCACCCAGGACAGGGGCGACGGCTACACCTTC. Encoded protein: CASTQDRGDGYTF.

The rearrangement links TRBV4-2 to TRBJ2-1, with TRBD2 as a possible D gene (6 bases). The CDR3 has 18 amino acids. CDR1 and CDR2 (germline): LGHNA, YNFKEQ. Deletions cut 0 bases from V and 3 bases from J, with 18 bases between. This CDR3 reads CASSQEGTPGLDYNEQFF. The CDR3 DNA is TGTGCCAGCAGCCAAGAAGGGACTCCTGGGCTCGACTACAATGAGCAGTTCTTC.

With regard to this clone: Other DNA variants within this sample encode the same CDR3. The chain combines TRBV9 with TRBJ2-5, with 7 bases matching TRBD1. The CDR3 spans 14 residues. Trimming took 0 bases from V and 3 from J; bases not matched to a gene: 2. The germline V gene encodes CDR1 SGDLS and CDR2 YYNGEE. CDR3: CASSVAGTEETQYF. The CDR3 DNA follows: TGTGCCAGCAGCGTAGCAGGGACAGAAGAGACCCAGTACTTC. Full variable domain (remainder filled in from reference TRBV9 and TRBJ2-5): DSGVTQTPKHLITATGQRVTLRCSPRSGDLSVYWYQQSLDQGLQFLIQYYNGEERAKGNILERFSAQQFPDLHSELNLSSLELGDSALYFCASSVAGTEETQYFGPGTRLLVL.

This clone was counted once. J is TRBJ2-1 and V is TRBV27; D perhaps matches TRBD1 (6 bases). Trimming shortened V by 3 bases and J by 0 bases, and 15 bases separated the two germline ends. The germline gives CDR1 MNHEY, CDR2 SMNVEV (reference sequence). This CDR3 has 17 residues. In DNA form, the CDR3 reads TGTGCCAGCAGTTTCCGCAGGGACACCCTCTCCTACAATGAGCAGTTCTTC. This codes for CASSFRRDTLSYNEQFF.

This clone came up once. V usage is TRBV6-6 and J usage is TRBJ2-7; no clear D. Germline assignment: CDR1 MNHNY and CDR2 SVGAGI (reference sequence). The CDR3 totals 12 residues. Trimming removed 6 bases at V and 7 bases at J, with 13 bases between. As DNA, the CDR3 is TGTGCCAGCAGCGACTCTAGGTTAGAGCAGTACTTC. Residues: CASSDSRLEQYF.

The CDR3 DNA reads TGTGCCTGGAGTATGCGGACATACGGAGGGGAAAAACTGTTTTTT. Its translation: CAWSMRTYGGEKLFF. V is TRBV30 and J is TRBJ1-4; D perhaps matches TRBD1 (5 bases). Trimming took off 2 bases at V and 8 bases at J, with 18 bases between the two ends. Germline loops: CDR1 GTSNPN, CDR2 SVGIG (reference sequence). This CDR3 has 15 residues.

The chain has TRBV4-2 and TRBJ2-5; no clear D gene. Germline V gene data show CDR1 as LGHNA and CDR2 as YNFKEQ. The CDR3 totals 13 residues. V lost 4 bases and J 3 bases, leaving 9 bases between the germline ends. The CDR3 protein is CASSLQQKETQYF. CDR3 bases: TGTGCCAGCAGCCTACAACAGAAAGAGACCCAGTACTTC.

The DNA for the CDR3 is TGTGCCAGCAGCCCCGGCGGTCGTAGCGAGCAGTACTTC. Its protein is CASSPGGRSEQYF. V usage is TRBV9 and J usage is TRBJ2-7, with unresolved D. Germline CDR1 is SGDLS and CDR2 is YYNGEE. V was trimmed by 4 bases and J by 6 bases, leaving 14 bases between them. This CDR3 contains 13 residues.

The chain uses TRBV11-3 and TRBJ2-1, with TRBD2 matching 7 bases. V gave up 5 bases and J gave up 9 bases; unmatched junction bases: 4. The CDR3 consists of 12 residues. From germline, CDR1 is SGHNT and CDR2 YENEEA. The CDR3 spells CASSRGGVEQFF. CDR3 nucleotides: TGTGCCAGCAGCCGTGGGGGGGTTGAGCAGTTCTTC.

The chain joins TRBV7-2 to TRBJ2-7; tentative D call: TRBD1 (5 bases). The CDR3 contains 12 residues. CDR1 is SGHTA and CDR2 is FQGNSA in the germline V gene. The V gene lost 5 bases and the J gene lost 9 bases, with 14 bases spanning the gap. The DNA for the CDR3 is TGTGCCAGCAGCAATCAGGGTTTGGGGCAGTACTTC. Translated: CASSNQGLGQYF.

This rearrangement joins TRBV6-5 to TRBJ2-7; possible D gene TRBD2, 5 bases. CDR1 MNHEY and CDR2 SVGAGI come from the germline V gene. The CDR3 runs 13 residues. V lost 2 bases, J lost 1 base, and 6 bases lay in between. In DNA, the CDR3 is TGTGCCAGCAGTTACGAGGGTTCCTACGAGCAGTACTTC. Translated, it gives CASSYEGSYEQYF.

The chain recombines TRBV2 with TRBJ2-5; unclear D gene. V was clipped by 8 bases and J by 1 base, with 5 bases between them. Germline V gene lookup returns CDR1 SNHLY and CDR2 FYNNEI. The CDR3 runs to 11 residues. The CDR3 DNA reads TGTGCCAGCGGCAGCCAAGAGACCCAGTACTTC. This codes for CASGSQETQYF.

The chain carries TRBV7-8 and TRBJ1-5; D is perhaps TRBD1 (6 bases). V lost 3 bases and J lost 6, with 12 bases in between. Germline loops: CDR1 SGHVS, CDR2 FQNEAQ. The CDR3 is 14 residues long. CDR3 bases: TGTGCCAGCAGCTTGGCAGGGGCGGGTCAGCCCCAGCATTTT. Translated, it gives CASSLAGAGQPQHF. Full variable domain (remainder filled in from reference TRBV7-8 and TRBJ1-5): GAGVSQSPRYKVAKRGQDVALRCDPISGHVSLFWYQQALGQGPEFLTYFQNEAQLDKSGLPSDRFFAERPEGSVSTLKIQRTQQEDSAVYLCASSLAGAGQPQHFGDGTRLSIL.

The chain's CDR3 is CASSLNGQYNEQFF. For the CDR3, the DNA is TGTGCCAGCAGCTTAAATGGGCAATACAATGAGCAGTTCTTC. The chain uses TRBV7-3 and TRBJ2-1, with D uncertain. Germline V gene data show CDR1 as SGHTA and CDR2 as FQGTGA. The CDR3 is 14 residues long. Trimming stripped 1 base from V and 4 bases from J, with 8 bases between.

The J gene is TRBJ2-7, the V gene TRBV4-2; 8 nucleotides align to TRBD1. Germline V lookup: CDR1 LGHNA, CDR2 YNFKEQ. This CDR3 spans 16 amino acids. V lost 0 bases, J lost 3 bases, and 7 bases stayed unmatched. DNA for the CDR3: TGTGCCAGCAGCCAAGAGGCTACAGGGGGTCACTACGAGCAGTACTTC. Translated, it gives CASSQEATGGHYEQYF.

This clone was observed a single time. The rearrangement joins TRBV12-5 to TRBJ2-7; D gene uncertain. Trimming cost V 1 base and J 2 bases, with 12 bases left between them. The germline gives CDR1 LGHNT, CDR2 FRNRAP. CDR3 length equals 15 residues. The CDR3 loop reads CASGLGEERPYEQYF. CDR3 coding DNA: TGTGCTAGTGGTTTGGGTGAGGAACGGCCCTACGAGCAGTACTTC. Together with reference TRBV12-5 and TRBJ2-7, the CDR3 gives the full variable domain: DARVTQTPRHKVTEMGQEVTMRCQPILGHNTVFWYRQTMMQGLELLAYFRNRAPLDDSGMPKDRFSAEMPDATLATLKIQPSEPRDSAVYFCASGLGEERPYEQYFGPGTRLTVT.

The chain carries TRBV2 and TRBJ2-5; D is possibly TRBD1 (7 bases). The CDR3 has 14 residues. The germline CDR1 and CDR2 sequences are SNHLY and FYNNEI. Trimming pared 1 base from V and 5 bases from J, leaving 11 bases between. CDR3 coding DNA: TGTGCCAGCAGTGAAGGGCCAGGGGGGGAGACCCAGTACTTC. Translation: CASSEGPGGETQYF.

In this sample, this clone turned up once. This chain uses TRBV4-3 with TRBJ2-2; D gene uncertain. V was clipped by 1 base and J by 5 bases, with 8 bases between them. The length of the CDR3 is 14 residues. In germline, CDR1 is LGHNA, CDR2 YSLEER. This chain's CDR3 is CASSQGFGTGELFF. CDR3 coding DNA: TGCGCCAGCAGCCAAGGTTTCGGGACCGGGGAGCTGTTTTTT.

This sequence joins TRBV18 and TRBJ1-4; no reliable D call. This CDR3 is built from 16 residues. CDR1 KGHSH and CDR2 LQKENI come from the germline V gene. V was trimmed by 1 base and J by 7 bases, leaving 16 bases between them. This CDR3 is CASSPRGEGKGEKLFF. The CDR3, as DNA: TGTGCCAGCTCACCACGAGGTGAGGGAAAGGGTGAAAAACTGTTTTTT. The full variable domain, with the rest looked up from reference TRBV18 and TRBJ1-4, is NAGVMQNPRHLVRRRGQEARLRCSPMKGHSHVYWYRQLPEEGLKFMVYLQKENIIDESGMPKERFSAEFPKEGPSILRIQQVVRGDSAAYFCASSPRGEGKGEKLFFGSGTQLSVL.

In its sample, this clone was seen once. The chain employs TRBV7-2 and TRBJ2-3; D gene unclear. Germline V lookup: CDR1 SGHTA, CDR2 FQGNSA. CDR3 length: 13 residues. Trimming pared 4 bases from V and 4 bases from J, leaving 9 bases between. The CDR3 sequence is CASSSGWADTQYF. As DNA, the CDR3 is TGTGCCAGCAGCTCAGGATGGGCAGATACGCAGTATTTT.

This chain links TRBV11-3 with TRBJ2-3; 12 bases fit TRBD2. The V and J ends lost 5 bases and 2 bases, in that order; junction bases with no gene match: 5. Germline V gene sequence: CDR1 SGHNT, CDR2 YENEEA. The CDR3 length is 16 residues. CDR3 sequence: CASSTGLAGTTDTQYF. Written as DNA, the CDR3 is TGTGCCAGCAGCACCGGACTAGCGGGGACCACAGATACGCAGTATTTT.

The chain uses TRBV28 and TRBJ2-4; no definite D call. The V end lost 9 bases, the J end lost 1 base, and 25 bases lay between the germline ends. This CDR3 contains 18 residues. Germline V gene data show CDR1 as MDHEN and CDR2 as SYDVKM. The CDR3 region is CASLSPLLQIVAKNIQYF. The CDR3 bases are TGTGCCAGTCTTTCCCCCCTTTTACAGATCGTGGCCAAAAACATTCAGTACTTC.

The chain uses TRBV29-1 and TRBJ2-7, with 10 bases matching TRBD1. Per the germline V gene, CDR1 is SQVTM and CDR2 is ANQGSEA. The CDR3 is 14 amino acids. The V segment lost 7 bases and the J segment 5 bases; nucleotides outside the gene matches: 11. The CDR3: CSARETGGRHEQYF. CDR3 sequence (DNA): TGCAGCGCCCGGGAGACAGGGGGCCGCCACGAGCAGTACTTC.